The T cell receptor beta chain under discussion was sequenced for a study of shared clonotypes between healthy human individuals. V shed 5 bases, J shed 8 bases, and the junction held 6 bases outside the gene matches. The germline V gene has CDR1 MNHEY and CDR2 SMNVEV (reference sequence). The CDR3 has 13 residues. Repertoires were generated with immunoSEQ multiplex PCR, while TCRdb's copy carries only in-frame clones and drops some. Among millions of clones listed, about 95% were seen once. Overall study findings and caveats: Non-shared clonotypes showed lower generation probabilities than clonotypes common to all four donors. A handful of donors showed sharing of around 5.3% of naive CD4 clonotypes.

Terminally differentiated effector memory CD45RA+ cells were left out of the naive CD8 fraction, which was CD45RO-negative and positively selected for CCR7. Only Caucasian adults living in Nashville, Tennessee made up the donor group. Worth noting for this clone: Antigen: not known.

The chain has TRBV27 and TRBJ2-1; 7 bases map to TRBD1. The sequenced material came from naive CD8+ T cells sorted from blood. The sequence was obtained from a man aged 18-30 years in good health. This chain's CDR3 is CASSETGMDEQFF. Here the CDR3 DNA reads TGTGCCAGCAGTGAGACAGGGATGGATGAGCAGTTCTTC.